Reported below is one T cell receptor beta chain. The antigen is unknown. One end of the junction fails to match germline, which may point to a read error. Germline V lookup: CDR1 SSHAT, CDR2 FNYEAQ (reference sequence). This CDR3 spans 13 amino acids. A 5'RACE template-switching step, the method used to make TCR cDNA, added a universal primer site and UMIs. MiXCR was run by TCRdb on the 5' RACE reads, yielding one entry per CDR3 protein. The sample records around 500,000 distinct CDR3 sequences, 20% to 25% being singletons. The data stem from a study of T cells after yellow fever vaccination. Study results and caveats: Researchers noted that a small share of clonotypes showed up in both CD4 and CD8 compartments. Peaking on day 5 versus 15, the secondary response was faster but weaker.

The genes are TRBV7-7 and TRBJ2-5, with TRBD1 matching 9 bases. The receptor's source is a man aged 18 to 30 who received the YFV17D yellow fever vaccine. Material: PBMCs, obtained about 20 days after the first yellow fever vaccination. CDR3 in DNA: TGTGCTAGCAGCGGGGACAGGGCAGAGACCCAGTACTTC. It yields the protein CASSGDRAETQYF.